One sample yielded the 16 T cell receptor beta chains listed below, sequenced in a study of PD-1 blockade in classical Hodgkin lymphoma (dated by TCRdb to about 2020). What the time point label conveys for this sample: cycle 4 day 1 (C4D1), after 6 weeks of nivolumab. Every trial patient had relapsed after autologous stem cell transplantation, and cohorts A, B and C differed in prior brentuximab vedotin exposure. The library came from the immunoSEQ multiplex PCR assay. TCRdb obtained this table from immuneACCESS and retained in-frame rearrangements with V and J assigned. These tables miss some clones; where compared with another copy, unresolved V genes account for less than half of the shortfall, and the remainder is unexplained. The sample contains 20,000 to 30,000 clones, around 80% of them found a single time. The top ten clones comprise more than 5.5% of the sample. This sample comprised peripheral blood mononuclear cells (PBMCs), obtained before the fourth cycle of nivolumab. The receptors derive from a human donor with classical Hodgkin lymphoma.

This chain uses TRBV2 with TRBJ1-2; D is ambiguous. CDR1 SNHLY and CDR2 FYNNEI come from the germline V gene. The germline V and J ends were trimmed by 6 bases and 7 bases, with 9 bases remaining between them. CDR3 length: 11 residues. The CDR3 region has the DNA TGTGCCAGCAGGTATCCGATTGGCTACACCTTC. Residues: CASRYPIGYTF. Supplemented by reference TRBV2 and TRBJ1-2, the full variable domain reads EPEVTQTPSHQVTQMGQEVILRCVPISNHLYFYWYRQILGQKVEFLVSFYNNEISEKSEIFDDQFSVERPDGSNFTLKIRSTKLEDSAMYFCASRYPIGYTFGSGTRLTVV.

The chain joins TRBV4-2 to TRBJ2-2, with D possibly being TRBD2 (5 bases). This CDR3 region has 17 residues. The V gene's germline CDR1 is LGHNA and CDR2 YNFKEQ. The V end lost 1 base, the J end lost 0 bases, and 12 bases lay between the germline ends. The CDR3 loop reads CASSQAEGAANTGELFF. CDR3 nucleotides: TGTGCCAGCAGCCAAGCCGAGGGAGCCGCGAACACCGGGGAGCTGTTTTTT.

CDR3 residues: CASSIEGQEQFF. As DNA, the CDR3 is TGTGCCAGTAGTATTGAGGGACAGGAGCAGTTCTTC. This chain connects TRBV19 to TRBJ2-1; 7 bases are shared with TRBD1. J gave up 10 bases and V 3 bases, and 3 bases lay outside the gene matches. The CDR3 loop spans 12 amino acids. The germline CDR1 and CDR2 sequences are LNHDA and SQIVND (reference sequence).

This chain links TRBV11-2 with TRBJ2-7; D is possibly TRBD2 (6 bases). Germline-derived CDR1 and CDR2 are SGHAT and FQNNGV. V lost 3 bases, J lost 2 bases, and 11 bases lay in between. The CDR3 is made up of 14 amino acids. As DNA, the CDR3 is TGTGCCAGCAGCTTGGGGACTGGGACCTACGAGCAGTACTTC. It codes for CASSLGTGTYEQYF.

Only a few counts were recorded for this clone. The chain employs TRBV19 and TRBJ1-1; D gene uncertain. CDR1 is LNHDA, CDR2 SQIVND, per germline (reference sequence). V was trimmed by 5 bases and J by 5 bases, leaving 9 bases between them. The CDR3 is 12 amino acids. As DNA, the CDR3 is TGTGCCAGTAGTCCTGGGGAGACTGAAGCTTTCTTT. Translation: CASSPGETEAFF. Filled out from reference TRBV19 and TRBJ1-1, the complete variable domain reads DGGITQSPKYLFRKEGQNVTLSCEQNLNHDAMYWYRQDPGQGLRLIYYSQIVNDFQKGDIAEGYSVSREKKESFPLTVTSAQKNPTAFYLCASSPGETEAFFGQGTRLTVV.

This chain connects TRBV4-2 to TRBJ2-2; 11 bases fit TRBD2. V trimming: 4 bases; J trimming: 1 base; junction bases outside the gene matches: 8. The CDR3 loop spans 18 amino acids. Germline loops: CDR1 LGHNA, CDR2 YNFKEQ. The CDR3 sequence is CASSLGLADAVNTGELFF. In nucleotides, the CDR3 is TGTGCCAGCAGCCTGGGACTAGCGGACGCGGTGAACACCGGGGAGCTGTTTTTT.

The sample holds a few counts of this clone. The chain recombines TRBV9 with TRBJ2-3; the match to TRBD1 covers 12 bases. V lost 0 bases and J lost 6; bases outside the gene matches: 5. This CDR3 spans 16 amino acids. Germline CDR1 is SGDLS and CDR2 is YYNGEE. CDR3 sequence reads: CASSVEGTGGRDTQYF. DNA for the CDR3: TGTGCCAGCAGCGTAGAAGGGACAGGGGGCAGGGATACGCAGTATTTT.

There are a few counts of this clone. In DNA, the CDR3 is TGTGCCAGCAGCCCCGGGGACAGCTTACAAGAGACCCAGTACTTC. As protein: CASSPGDSLQETQYF. V gene TRBV28 combines with J gene TRBJ2-5, with 7 nucleotides matching TRBD1. After removal of 6 bases from V and 2 bases from J, the junction contained 9 bases not matched to a gene. Germline V gives CDR1 MDHEN, CDR2 SYDVKM. The CDR3 has 15 residues.

The chain is built from TRBV9 and TRBJ2-7, with TRBD2 matching 10 bases. The CDR3 has 13 residues. Germline V gene lookup returns CDR1 SGDLS and CDR2 YYNGEE. V was pared by 0 bases and J by 6 bases, with 0 bases of the junction left unmatched. The CDR3, as DNA: TGTGCCAGCAGCGTAGGGACTAGCGGCGAGCAGTACTTC. Its protein product is CASSVGTSGEQYF.

This chain uses TRBV2 with TRBJ1-1; maybe TRBD1 (6 bases). Germline assignment: CDR1 SNHLY and CDR2 FYNNEI. Between the trimmed V and J ends, which lost 8 bases and 4 bases, there was a span of 17 bases. This CDR3 contains 14 residues. CDR3: CASLKAQGGTEAFF. In DNA, the CDR3 is TGTGCCAGCCTTAAGGCACAGGGAGGCACTGAAGCTTTCTTT.

The rearrangement links TRBV5-4 to TRBJ2-3; 12 bases map to TRBD1. The trim removed 4 bases at V and 2 bases at J, leaving 8 bases unmatched. This CDR3 has 17 amino acids. Germline values: CDR1 SGHNT, CDR2 YYREEE (reference sequence). The CDR3 loop is CASSQPGQGAITDTQYF. The CDR3 nucleotides read TGTGCCAGCAGCCAGCCGGGACAGGGGGCCATCACAGATACGCAGTATTTT.

This chain uses TRBV2 with TRBJ1-2; D perhaps matches TRBD1 (6 bases). This CDR3 is 14 amino acids long. Trimming removed 6 bases from V and 2 bases from J, with 13 bases in between. Germline V lookup: CDR1 SNHLY, CDR2 FYNNEI. The CDR3 DNA reads as TGTGCCAGCAGCGGGACAAACCTGAACTATGGCTACACCTTC. Its protein is CASSGTNLNYGYTF.

This sequence joins TRBV7-7 and TRBJ2-7; possible D gene TRBD2, 6 bases. V was pared by 0 bases and J by 4 bases, with 7 bases between. From germline, CDR1 is SSHAT and CDR2 FNYEAQ (reference sequence). The CDR3 extends over 13 amino acids. CDR3 region: CASSLARGYEQYF. CDR3 bases: TGTGCCAGCAGCTTAGCGCGGGGATACGAGCAGTACTTC. The full variable domain, its missing parts supplied by reference TRBV7-7 and TRBJ2-7, is GAGVSQSPRYKVTKRGQDVTLRCDPISSHATLYWYQQALGQGPEFLTYFNYEAQPDKSGLPSDRFSAERPEGSISTLTIQRTEQRDSAMYRCASSLARGYEQYFGPGTRLTVT.

V is TRBV28 and J is TRBJ2-7, with D possibly being TRBD1 or TRBD2 (5 bases each). The ends were cut back, 4 bases at V and 0 bases at J, with 10 bases in the middle. The length of the CDR3 is 14 residues. The germline V gene encodes CDR1 MDHEN and CDR2 SYDVKM. Written as DNA, the CDR3 is TGTGCCAGCAGTTCCCCCGGGACCTCCTACGAGCAGTACTTC. Protein product: CASSSPGTSYEQYF. Full variable domain (outside the CDR3, taken from reference TRBV28 and TRBJ2-7): DVKVTQSSRYLVKRTGEKVFLECVQDMDHENMFWYRQDPGLGLRLIYFSYDVKMKEKGDIPEGYSVSREKKERFSLILESASTNQTSMYLCASSSPGTSYEQYFGPGTRLTVT.

This chain links TRBV6-1 with TRBJ1-2, with D perhaps matching TRBD1 (5 bases). The V end lost 10 bases, the J end lost 0 bases, and 9 bases lay between the germline ends. The germline V gene has CDR1 MNHNS and CDR2 SASEGT. This CDR3 contains 12 residues. This chain's CDR3 is CATRDSNYGYTF. The CDR3 DNA sequence: TGTGCCACTCGGGACTCTAACTATGGCTACACCTTC.

The V gene is TRBV9, the J gene TRBJ1-3, with 8 bases aligning to TRBD1. CDR3 length: 16 amino acids. J lost 8 bases, V lost 3 bases, and 13 bases had no gene match. Germline CDR1 is SGDLS and CDR2 is YYNGEE. CDR3 in amino acids: CASSAGTGALWYTIYF. The CDR3 DNA is TGTGCCAGCAGCGCAGGGACAGGAGCTCTTTGGTACACCATATATTTT.